A single TCR beta chain is shown here with its context. This sample stems from a study of blood T cell repertoires in COVID-19. Overall study: PBMCs, B-cell-depleted T cells, or T cells provided the cDNA or gDNA that made up the material.

Method: immunoSEQ multiplex PCR; TCRdb's copy keeps in-frame clones and lacks some. There are fewer than 250,000 clones in the sample; 80% to 90% occur only once, and 4% to 4.5% lies in the top ten. The J segment lost 7 bases and the V segment lost 10 bases, leaving 6 bases of the junction unmatched. Germline values: CDR1 LNHDA, CDR2 SQIVND (reference sequence). The CDR3 spans 11 residues. What was sequenced was peripheral blood. The rearrangement links TRBV19 to TRBJ1-2, with TRBD1 identical over 7 bases. The TCR was taken from a man aged 45-60 years with acute or convalescent COVID-19. The CDR3 bases are TGTGCCACCCGGACAGGTCTTGGCTACACCTTC. Translating gives CATRTGLGYTF.